Listed below are T cell receptor beta chains from one sample, sequenced in a study of T cell responses to AZD1222 COVID-19 vaccine. Sequencing used immunoSEQ multiplex PCR; TCRdb keeps in-frame clones, though not all of them. The data show 75,000 to 100,000 clones, with approximately 90% seen just once and around 1.6% held by the top ten. This specimen was peripheral blood, taken on day 0 of AZD1222 vaccination. The receptors originated from an adult in good health. CDR3s include the opening cysteine and the closing phenylalanine or tryptophan. Size values are once, few and many counts, or a class for expanded clones, and some rows have none.

NA TRBV16 CASSQRTGEGEKLFF
NA TRBV7-8 CASSSDTGREKLFF
NA TRBV3-1/TRBV3-2 CASSQDGGGGYGYTF
NA TRBV7-9 CASSFHRDNYGYTF
NA TRBV9 CASSTRDSPSSQAYGYTF
NA TRBV27 CATYGQNTEAFF
NA TRBV27 CASSLSPQGLETQYF
NA TRBV5-1 CASSPGSGWNEQFF
NA TRBV9 CASSVSGNHGYTF
NA TRBV19 CASSIDTLAKPQHF
NA TRBV30 CAWNDDLSYEQYF
NA TRBV27 CASSSDRRSGNTIYF
NA TRBV5-8 CASSLDWDKMNTEAFF
NA TRBV7-7 CASSPTAGGTTGELFF
NA TRBV27 CASSLLLGYEQYF
NA TRBV9 CASSVAGGRGYNSPLHF
NA TRBV29-1 CSVEMDTSQGGYTF
NA TRBV7-2 CASRSQGALNTEAFF
NA TRBV30 CAWNRGVQSYNEQFF
NA TRBV15 CATSRDYRDHTEAFF
once TRBV7-2 CASSLMASSEQYF
NA TRBV7-8 CASSSGLAFIYEQYF
NA TRBV9 CASSDGTRNTIYF
NA TRBV30 CAWSGTARGNTIYF
NA TRBV19 CASTSRANQPQHF
NA TRBV3-1/TRBV3-2 CASSQDSGGSYNEQFF
NA TRBV5-5 CASSTDSPTLSNEQFF
NA TRBV7-2 CASSLASGQGAYGYTF
NA TRBV5-5 CASSFSRGSNTGELFF
NA TRBV7-2 CASSELRDWQTDTQYF
NA TRBV2 CASSPTDTQYF
NA TRBV19 CASSATVGQFSEQFF
few TRBV7-4 CASSLMTGRVPYNSPLHF
NA TRBV7-6 CASGERGVGPNSPLHF
NA TRBV7-9 CASSRLAGGQETQYF
NA TRBV5-1 CASSLLGDYGYTF
few TRBV11-2 CASSRRDGLTYNEQFF
NA TRBV27 CASSLLRYKGQRDTEAFF
NA TRBV5-6 CASSLVGRGATEAFF
NA TRBV5-5 CASSLGGLGDEKLFF
NA TRBV5-6 CASSLDIGRYTGELFF
NA TRBV7-2 CASSPPSTGRSEQYF
NA TRBV11-2 CASSFGQLDSPLHF
NA TRBV2 CASLPGRGYGYTF
NA TRBV7-2 CASSSRASDYGYTF
NA TRBV20-1 CSATESGYGRNGYTF